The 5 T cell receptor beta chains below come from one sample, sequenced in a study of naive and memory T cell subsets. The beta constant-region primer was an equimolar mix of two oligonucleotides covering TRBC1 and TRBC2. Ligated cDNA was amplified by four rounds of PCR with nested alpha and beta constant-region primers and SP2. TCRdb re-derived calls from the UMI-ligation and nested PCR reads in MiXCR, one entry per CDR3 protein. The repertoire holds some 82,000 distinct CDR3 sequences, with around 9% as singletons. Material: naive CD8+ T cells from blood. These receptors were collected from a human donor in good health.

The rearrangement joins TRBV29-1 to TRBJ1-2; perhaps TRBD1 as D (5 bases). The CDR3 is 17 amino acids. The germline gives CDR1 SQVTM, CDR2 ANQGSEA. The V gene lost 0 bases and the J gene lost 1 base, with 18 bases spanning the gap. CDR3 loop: CSVEEYLGDGINYGYTF. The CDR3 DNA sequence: TGCAGCGTTGAAGAGTATCTCGGGGACGGAATTAACTATGGCTACACCTTC.

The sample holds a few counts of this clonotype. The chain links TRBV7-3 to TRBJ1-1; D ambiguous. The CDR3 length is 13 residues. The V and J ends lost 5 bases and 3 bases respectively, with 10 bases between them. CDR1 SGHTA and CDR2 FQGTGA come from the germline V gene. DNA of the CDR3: TGTGCCAGCAGCCCCCGTAGGGACACTGAAGCTTTCTTT. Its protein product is CASSPRRDTEAFF.

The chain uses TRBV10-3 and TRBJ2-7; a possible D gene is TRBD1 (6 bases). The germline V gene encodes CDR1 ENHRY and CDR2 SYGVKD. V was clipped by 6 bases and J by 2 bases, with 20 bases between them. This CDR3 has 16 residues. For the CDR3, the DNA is TGTGCCATCAGCACGAATACAGGGTCATTTCCCTACGAGCAGTACTTC. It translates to CAISTNTGSFPYEQYF.

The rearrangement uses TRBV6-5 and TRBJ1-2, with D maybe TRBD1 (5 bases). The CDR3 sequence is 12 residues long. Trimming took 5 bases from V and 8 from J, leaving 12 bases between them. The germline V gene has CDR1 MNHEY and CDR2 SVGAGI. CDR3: CASSPDRKGYTF. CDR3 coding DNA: TGTGCCAGCAGTCCCGACAGAAAAGGCTACACCTTC.

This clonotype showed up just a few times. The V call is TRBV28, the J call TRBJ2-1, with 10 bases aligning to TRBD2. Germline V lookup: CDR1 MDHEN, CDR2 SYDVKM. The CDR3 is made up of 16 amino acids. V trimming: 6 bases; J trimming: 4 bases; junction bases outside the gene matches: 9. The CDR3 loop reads CASSPRRTSGYNEQFF. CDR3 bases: TGTGCCAGCAGCCCCAGGAGGACTAGCGGATACAATGAGCAGTTCTTC.